Presented here are 24 T cell receptor beta chains from one specimen sequenced in a study of Graves' ophthalmopathy and Graves' hyperthyroidism. The authors amplified TCR beta CDR3 regions from RNA transcripts. RT-PCR with HTBI primers came first, then second-round multiplex PCR. TCRdb redid the calling of the multiplex PCR reads with MiXCR, one entry per CDR3 protein. This table has 300,000 to 400,000 distinct CDR3 sequences, about 17% appearing once. Sequencing used peripheral blood. The receptors come from an adult man with Graves' ophthalmopathy.

This clonotype appeared many times. The J gene is TRBJ2-7, the V gene TRBV20-1; TRBD1 agrees at 7 bases. The CDR3 spans 15 residues. Germline V gene sequence: CDR1 DFQATT, CDR2 SNEGSKA (reference sequence). V trimming: 1 base; J trimming: 0 bases; junction bases outside the gene matches: 6. In DNA form, the CDR3 reads TGCAGTGCTAGAGGTTCGGCAGGGGGCTCCTACGAGCAGTACTTC. Protein product: CSARGSAGGSYEQYF.

This clonotype was seen many times. V gene TRBV29-1 combines with J gene TRBJ2-7; 7 nucleotides line up with TRBD1. The CDR3 is 13 amino acids. Looked up from germline, CDR1 is SQVTM and CDR2 is ANQGSEA. J gave up 0 bases and V 3 bases, and 2 bases lay outside the gene matches. The CDR3 loop is CSVDRTGSYEQYF. The CDR3, as DNA: TGCAGCGTTGATAGGACAGGCTCCTACGAGCAGTACTTC.

The rearrangement joins TRBV3-1 to TRBJ2-7; the match to TRBD1 covers 9 bases. CDR3 length: 13 amino acids. Germline CDR1 reads LGHDT; CDR2 reads YNNKEL (reference sequence). Trimming cost V 5 bases and J 6 bases; bases outside gene matches: 5. The CDR3 bases are TGTGCCAGCAGCGCCTGGACAGGGGCCGAGCAGTACTTC. It encodes CASSAWTGAEQYF.

At least ten counts were recorded for this clonotype. The V gene is TRBV10-3, the J gene TRBJ2-2; a possible D gene is TRBD2 (6 bases). Germline V gene lookup returns CDR1 ENHRY and CDR2 SYGVKD. V shed 2 bases and J shed 0 bases, with 7 bases lying between them. The CDR3 contains 15 residues. CDR3 DNA: TGTGCCATCAGTGAGGGGACTGCGAACACCGGGGAGCTGTTTTTT. Its protein product is CAISEGTANTGELFF.

This clonotype came up many times. The chain carries TRBV4-2 and TRBJ2-7, with 16 bases identical to TRBD2. V trimming: 5 bases; J trimming: 5 bases; junction bases outside the gene matches: 9. The germline V gene has CDR1 LGHNA and CDR2 YNFKEQ. The CDR3 has 17 residues. The CDR3 loop reads CASSAGLAGGPGNEQYF. The CDR3 DNA follows: TGTGCCAGCAGCGCGGGACTAGCGGGAGGGCCTGGGAACGAGCAGTACTTC.

In its sample, this clonotype was seen many times. This rearrangement joins TRBV6-2 or TRBV6-3 to TRBJ2-2; D is ambiguous. Trimming pared 0 bases from V and 0 bases from J, leaving 11 bases between. This CDR3 spans 17 amino acids. Germline assignment: CDR1 MNHEY and CDR2 SVGEGT. DNA for the CDR3: TGTGCCAGCAGTTACTCGAGAGGAACTACGAACACCGGGGAGCTGTTTTTT. Protein sequence: CASSYSRGTTNTGELFF.

This clonotype was found many times. The chain employs TRBV24-1 and TRBJ1-1; tentative D call: TRBD1 (5 bases). Trimming took 5 bases from V and 11 from J, leaving 26 bases between them. The CDR3 runs 16 residues. Per germline, CDR1 KGHDR and CDR2 SFDVKD. CDR3 amino acids: CATSGVSKGTFGEAFF. The DNA of the CDR3 is TGTGCCACCAGTGGCGTATCAAAAGGGACCTTCGGGGAGGCTTTCTTT.

This clonotype has a count of ten or more. J is TRBJ2-5 and V is TRBV4-1; D remains ambiguous. Per the germline V gene, CDR1 is MGHRA and CDR2 is YSYEKL. CDR3 size: 19 residues. The V gene lost 0 bases and the J gene lost 3 bases, with 23 bases spanning the gap. CDR3 DNA sequence: TGCGCCAGCAGCCAAGATGTTGATCCCAGTGACCGACCGAAAGAGACCCAGTACTTC. It translates to CASSQDVDPSDRPKETQYF.

This clonotype was seen ten or more times. The V gene is TRBV5-1, the J gene TRBJ2-5; a possible D gene is TRBD1 (5 bases). From germline, CDR1 is SGHRS and CDR2 YFSETQ. Deletions cut 0 bases from V and 1 base from J, with 10 bases between. This CDR3 is 15 amino acids long. The CDR3 spells CASSLGRVGQETQYF. CDR3 in DNA: TGCGCCAGCAGCTTGGGCAGGGTGGGCCAAGAGACCCAGTACTTC.

There are many counts of this clonotype. This rearrangement joins TRBV2 to TRBJ1-1, with D hard to call. V dropped 11 bases and J dropped 2 bases, with 18 bases sitting between them. CDR1 and CDR2 (germline): SNHLY, FYNNEI. The CDR3 is 14 amino acids. The CDR3 protein is CAASREGSNTEAFF. The CDR3, as DNA: TGTGCCGCCTCACGGGAGGGCTCAAACACTGAAGCTTTCTTT.

V gene TRBV29-1 combines with J gene TRBJ1-2; D uncertain. V lost 5 bases and J 4 bases, leaving 23 bases between the germline ends. CDR1 and CDR2 (germline): SQVTM, ANQGSEA. The CDR3 consists of 16 residues. The CDR3 coding sequence is TGCAGCGTTCCACACTCCCTAATTGGCAGAACCTATGGCTACACCTTC. Its translation: CSVPHSLIGRTYGYTF.

As DNA, the CDR3 is TGCGCCAGCAGCCAGGGACCCGACAGGGGGCGTTCACCCCTCCACTTT. As protein: CASSQGPDRGRSPLHF. The V gene is TRBV4-1, the J gene TRBJ1-6, with 10 nucleotides matching TRBD1. CDR1 MGHRA and CDR2 YSYEKL come from the germline V gene. V shed 3 bases and J 9 bases; nucleotides not matched to a gene: 8. The CDR3 has 16 residues.

At least ten counts were recorded for this clonotype. The CDR3, as DNA: TGCGCCAGCAGCTCAGAGGGCCCTGTAGTCTCCTACGAGCAGTACTTC. Translating gives CASSSEGPVVSYEQYF. The gene calls are TRBV5-1 and TRBJ2-7; TRBD2 is a possible D gene (5 bases). CDR1 SGHRS and CDR2 YFSETQ come from the germline V gene. V was trimmed by 3 bases and J by 0 bases, leaving 16 bases between them. The CDR3 has 16 amino acids. The full variable domain, with the rest looked up from reference TRBV5-1 and TRBJ2-7, is KAGVTQTPRYLIKTRGQQVTLSCSPISGHRSVSWYQQTPGQGLQFLFEYFSETQRNKGNFPGRFSGRQFSNSRSEMNVSTLELGDSALYLCASSSEGPVVSYEQYFGPGTRLTVT.

This clonotype has at least ten counts. V gene TRBV6-5 combines with J gene TRBJ2-7, with 8 nucleotides matching TRBD1. The ends lost 8 bases at V and 0 bases at J; junction bases unmatched: 0. This CDR3 spans 12 amino acids. Germline assignment: CDR1 MNHEY and CDR2 SVGAGI. CDR3 DNA: TGTGCCAGCGACAGGGGCTCCTACGAGCAGTACTTC. Its protein product is CASDRGSYEQYF.

This clonotype was observed at least ten times. The chain couples TRBV12-3 or TRBV12-4 to TRBJ2-6, with 7 bases fitting TRBD1. The length of the CDR3 is 15 residues. The J segment lost 0 bases and the V segment lost 6 bases, leaving 2 bases of the junction unmatched. In DNA, the CDR3 is TGTGCCAGCAGAAGACAGGGCTCTGGGGCCAACGTCCTGACTTTC. Translation: CASRRQGSGANVLTF.

This clonotype was seen ten or more times. The chain recombines TRBV6-5 with TRBJ1-5; D is possibly TRBD1 (5 bases). Trimming cost V 0 bases and J 0 bases, with 6 bases left between them. Per germline, CDR1 MNHEY and CDR2 SVGAGI. CDR3 size: 15 residues. The CDR3 loop reads CASSYSTDSNQPQHF. The CDR3 DNA reads TGTGCCAGCAGTTACTCGACAGATAGCAATCAGCCCCAGCATTTT.

The sample holds many counts of this clonotype. V is TRBV4-1 and J is TRBJ2-7, with D possibly being TRBD1 (5 bases). The CDR3 length is 16 residues. The germline CDR1 and CDR2 sequences are MGHRA and YSYEKL. Deletions cut 0 bases from V and 5 bases from J, with 17 bases between. For the CDR3, the DNA is TGCGCCAGCAGCCAAGATAGGAGCAGGGTCGACAACGAGCAGTACTTC. This translates into CASSQDRSRVDNEQYF.

This clonotype was picked up a small number of times. This chain connects TRBV12-3 or TRBV12-4 to TRBJ1-1, with no clear D. With 0 bases removed from V and 6 bases from J, the gap between germline ends came to 8 bases. This CDR3 has 13 residues. CDR3 region: CASSLARGAEAFF. The CDR3 region has the DNA TGTGCCAGCAGTTTAGCGCGTGGGGCTGAAGCTTTCTTT.

The J gene is TRBJ1-6, the V gene TRBV2; D is ambiguous. CDR1 is SNHLY, CDR2 FYNNEI, per germline. V was trimmed by 3 bases and J by 7 bases, leaving 4 bases between them. There are 12 residues in the CDR3. The chain's CDR3 is CASSEINSPLHF. Written as DNA, the CDR3 is TGTGCCAGCAGTGAGATAAATTCACCCCTCCACTTT.

The chain recombines TRBV4-1 with TRBJ2-4, with D possibly matching TRBD1 (6 bases). Germline values: CDR1 MGHRA, CDR2 YSYEKL. V dropped 2 bases and J dropped 6 bases, with 14 bases sitting between them. CDR3 size: 15 residues. The DNA for the CDR3 is TGCGCCAGCAGCCAACTGGCAGTACAGGGAAACATTCAGTACTTC. Its translation: CASSQLAVQGNIQYF.

This clonotype was observed many times. The rearrangement uses TRBV16 and TRBJ1-1, with D uncertain. This CDR3 spans 16 amino acids. Trimming took 3 bases from V and 4 from J, leaving 18 bases between them. Germline V gene lookup returns CDR1 KGHSY and CDR2 FQNENV. The CDR3 reads CASSHPRRISGTEAFF. The CDR3 bases are TGTGCCAGCAGCCACCCCCGTAGGATTAGTGGCACTGAAGCTTTCTTT.

The table lists this clonotype with many counts. J is TRBJ2-7 and V is TRBV6-1; D is undetermined. The length of the CDR3 is 15 residues. V was pared by 7 bases and J by 1 base, with 17 bases between. CDR1 MNHNS and CDR2 SASEGT come from the germline V gene. For the CDR3, the DNA is TGTGCCAGCACCATACGGAAATCCGGGTCCTACGAGCAGTACTTC. Translating gives CASTIRKSGSYEQYF.

Ten or more counts support this clonotype. This chain uses TRBV27 with TRBJ1-6; D unclear. The CDR3 totals 14 residues. The germline V gene has CDR1 MNHEY and CDR2 SMNVEV (reference sequence). Between the trimmed V and J ends, which lost 5 bases and 10 bases, there was a span of 15 bases. In DNA, the CDR3 is TGTGCCAGCAGTCGCCCCGGACTGAGCTCACCCCTCCACTTT. This encodes CASSRPGLSSPLHF.

This clonotype occurred many times. The V gene is TRBV20-1, the J gene TRBJ2-7; 9 nucleotides agree with TRBD2. Germline CDR1 DFQATT, CDR2 SNEGSKA (reference sequence). Trimming at V came to 0 bases and at J to 6 bases, leaving 9 bases not matched to a gene. This CDR3 is built from 15 residues. The CDR3 is CSARDQASGTFEQYF. In nucleotides, the CDR3 is TGCAGTGCTAGAGACCAGGCTAGCGGGACGTTCGAGCAGTACTTC.